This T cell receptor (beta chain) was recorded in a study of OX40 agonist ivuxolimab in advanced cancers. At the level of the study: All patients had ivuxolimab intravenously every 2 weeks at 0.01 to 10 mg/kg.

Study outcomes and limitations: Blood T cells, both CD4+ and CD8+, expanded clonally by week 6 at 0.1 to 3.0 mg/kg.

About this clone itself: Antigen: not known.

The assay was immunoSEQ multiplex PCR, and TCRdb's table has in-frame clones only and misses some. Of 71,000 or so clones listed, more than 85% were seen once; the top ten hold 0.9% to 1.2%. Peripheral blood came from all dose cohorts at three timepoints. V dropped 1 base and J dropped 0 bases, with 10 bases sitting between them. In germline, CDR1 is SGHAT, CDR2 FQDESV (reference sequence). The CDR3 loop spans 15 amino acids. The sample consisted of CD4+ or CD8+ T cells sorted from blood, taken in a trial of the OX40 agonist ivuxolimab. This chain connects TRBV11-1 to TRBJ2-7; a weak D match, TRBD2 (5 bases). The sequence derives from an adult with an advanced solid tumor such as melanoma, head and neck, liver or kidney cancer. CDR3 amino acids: CASSLGGGRSYEQYF. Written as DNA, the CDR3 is TGTGCCAGCAGCTTAGGAGGCGGGCGCTCCTACGAGCAGTACTTC.